The 18 T cell receptor beta chains below all came from one sample that was sequenced in a study of CD8+CD57+ T cells in acquired aplastic anemia. Genomic DNA provided the template from which TCR beta VDJ and CDR3 profiles were obtained. TCRdb fed the reads into MiXCR, producing one record per CDR3 protein. The sample records fewer than 250,000 distinct CDR3 sequences, 54% being singletons. The material sequenced was sorted CD4+, CD8+, or CD8+CD57+ T cells (not recorded which) from PBMCs. All receptors come from a human donor in good health, serving as a control.

This clonotype was found a few times. This chain joins TRBV27 and TRBJ1-3; maybe TRBD1 (6 bases). Germline V gene lookup returns CDR1 MNHEY and CDR2 SMNVEV (reference sequence). Trimming removed 5 bases from V and 3 bases from J, with 11 bases in between. This CDR3 has 14 amino acids. For the CDR3, the DNA is TGTGCCAGCAGTGATACAGGGCTTGGAAACACCATATATTTT. This gives the protein CASSDTGLGNTIYF.

The gene calls are TRBV7-2 and TRBJ2-3; 16 bases align to TRBD2. In germline, CDR1 is SGHTA, CDR2 FQGNSA. With 3 bases clipped from V and 0 bases from J, the junction kept 9 bases outside the gene matches. This CDR3 contains 20 residues. The CDR3 reads CASSFPGTSGGAGSTDTQYF. CDR3 DNA sequence: TGTGCCAGCAGCTTCCCCGGGACTAGCGGGGGGGCCGGGAGCACAGATACGCAGTATTTT.

The rearrangement links TRBV19 to TRBJ2-7; 8 nucleotides match TRBD1. Germline V lookup: CDR1 LNHDA, CDR2 SQIVND (reference sequence). The ends lost 4 bases at V and 2 bases at J; junction bases unmatched: 4. This CDR3 comprises 14 residues. The CDR3 protein is CASSRSGGTYEQYF. The CDR3 bases are TGTGCCAGTAGTAGGTCAGGGGGCACCTACGAGCAGTACTTC.

This chain links TRBV7-2 with TRBJ1-2; 8 nucleotides agree with TRBD1. V lost 1 base, J lost 8 bases, and 6 bases stayed unmatched. The CDR3 sequence is 14 residues long. Germline assignment: CDR1 SGHTA and CDR2 FQGNSA. For the CDR3, the DNA is TGTGCCAGCAGCTTAGAAGGACAGGGCGGAGGCTACACCTTC. It specifies CASSLEGQGGGYTF.

J is TRBJ2-1 and V is TRBV7-8, with unresolved D. The CDR3 is 14 amino acids. CDR1 and CDR2 from the germline V gene are SGHVS and FQNEAQ. V dropped 7 bases and J dropped 0 bases, with 10 bases sitting between them. This chain's CDR3 is CASKAYSSYNEQFF. The CDR3 nucleotides are TGTGCCAGCAAGGCCTATAGCTCCTACAATGAGCAGTTCTTC. Filled out from reference TRBV7-8 and TRBJ2-1, the complete variable domain reads GAGVSQSPRYKVAKRGQDVALRCDPISGHVSLFWYQQALGQGPEFLTYFQNEAQLDKSGLPSDRFFAERPEGSVSTLKIQRTQQEDSAVYLCASKAYSSYNEQFFGPGTRLTVL.

This clonotype occurred a few times. The CDR3 region is CASSLDPQGDQPQHF. CDR3 nucleotides: TGTGCCAGCAGCTTAGATCCTCAGGGGGATCAGCCCCAGCATTTT. V usage is TRBV7-3 and J usage is TRBJ1-5; 7 bases match TRBD1. CDR1 SGHTA and CDR2 FQGTGA come from the germline V gene. CDR3 length equals 15 residues. The V gene end was trimmed by 2 bases and the J gene end by 5 bases; junction bases not matched to a gene: 6.

This clonotype has more than one count but fewer than ten. The V and J genes are TRBV29-1 and TRBJ1-5; D gene uncertain. CDR1 and CDR2 from the germline V gene are SQVTM and ANQGSEA. This CDR3 is built from 12 residues. V lost 4 bases to trimming and J lost 6 bases, with 10 bases between them. This chain's CDR3 is CSVGDWAQPQHF. CDR3 coding DNA: TGCAGCGTTGGGGATTGGGCTCAGCCCCAGCATTTT.

In regard to this clonotype: With a much larger clone just one base away, this may be a read error. The chain uses TRBV27 and TRBJ2-7; D uncertain. Germline values: CDR1 MNHEY, CDR2 SMNVEV (reference sequence). The CDR3 has 14 residues. CDR3 sequence reads: CASRKTSSSHEQYF. As DNA, the CDR3 is TGTGCCAGCAGAAAGACATCCAGCTCCCACGAGCAGTACTTC.

The chain has TRBV7-2 and TRBJ1-3; the match to TRBD1 covers 8 bases. With V trimmed by 5 bases and J by 0 bases, 6 bases remained unmatched. This CDR3 contains 16 residues. The germline gives CDR1 SGHTA, CDR2 FQGNSA. The CDR3 DNA reads TGTGCCAGCAGCCGCTGGACAGGGAACTCTGGAAACACCATATATTTT. This encodes CASSRWTGNSGNTIYF.

This clonotype was observed at least ten times. The chain uses TRBV7-2 and TRBJ1-5; D ambiguous. The CDR3 runs to 16 residues. Germline lookup yields CDR1 SGHTA and CDR2 FQGNSA. Trimming shortened V by 4 bases and J by 2 bases, and 15 bases separated the two germline ends. CDR3 coding DNA: TGTGCCAGCAGCTCTCGGGCCCTTTCGGGCAATCAGCCCCAGCATTTT. This translates into CASSSRALSGNQPQHF.

About this clonotype: A much larger clone differs by one base, so this may be a read error. The chain is built from TRBV27 and TRBJ2-7; D may be TRBD1 (6 bases). This CDR3 comprises 13 residues. The germline V gene encodes CDR1 MNHEY and CDR2 SMNVEV (reference sequence). Trimming removed 6 bases from V and 4 bases from J, with 13 bases in between. CDR3 in amino acids: CASRQGPNYEQYF. CDR3 nucleotides: TGTGCCAGCAGACAGGGACCGAATTACGAGCAGTACTTC.

This clonotype was picked up one time. This chain connects TRBV19 to TRBJ2-7, with TRBD2 as a possible D gene (5 bases). CDR3 size: 16 residues. V was cut by 9 bases and J by 3 bases, with 24 bases left in between. Germline V CDR1 and CDR2: LNHDA, SQIVND (reference sequence). For the CDR3, the DNA is TGTGCCAGCAGCTTAGCGACTTCCAGGACCCGCTACGAGCAGTACTTC. It translates to CASSLATSRTRYEQYF.

This chain uses TRBV10-3 with TRBJ1-2, with TRBD1 matching 10 bases. The junction had 4 bases not matched to a gene; V was cut back by 6 bases and J by 3 bases. The CDR3 is made up of 14 amino acids. Germline V gene sequence: CDR1 ENHRY, CDR2 SYGVKD. The CDR3 sequence: CAIRGQGKDYGYTF. CDR3 sequence (DNA): TGTGCCATCAGGGGACAGGGGAAGGACTATGGCTACACCTTC.

The CDR3 loop is CASSQAPGGSGGYEQYF. Here the CDR3 DNA reads TGTGCCAGCAGCCAAGCCCCGGGGGGTAGCGGGGGCTACGAGCAGTACTTC. The rearrangement links TRBV9 to TRBJ2-7, with 9 positions matching TRBD2. This CDR3 region has 17 residues. Germline values: CDR1 SGDLS, CDR2 YYNGEE. Trimming at V came to 4 bases and at J to 3 bases, leaving 14 bases not matched to a gene.

V and J are TRBV6-5 and TRBJ2-7, with 7 bases that match TRBD1. With the DNA end fitting TRBJ2-5 better, the J assignment may be wrong. The germline gives CDR1 MNHEY, CDR2 SVGAGI. The CDR3 totals 12 residues. CDR3 coding DNA: TGTGCCAGCAGTGACAGGGCAGAGACCCAGTACTTC. It codes for CASSDRAETQYF.

There are many counts of this clonotype. This chain joins TRBV18 and TRBJ2-7; no reliable D call. Germline CDR1 reads KGHSH; CDR2 reads LQKENI. Trimming pared 2 bases from V and 7 bases from J, leaving 9 bases between. This CDR3 has 12 residues. This CDR3 reads CASSPSVKEQYF. CDR3 coding DNA: TGTGCCAGCTCACCAAGCGTGAAGGAGCAGTACTTC.

This clonotype was counted once. The V gene is TRBV9, the J gene TRBJ2-7; 7 nucleotides align to TRBD2. V shed 3 bases and J 0 bases; nucleotides not matched to a gene: 9. From germline, CDR1 is SGDLS and CDR2 YYNGEE. CDR3 size: 16 residues. CDR3 residues: CASSGESGKPSYEQYF. In DNA, the CDR3 is TGTGCCAGCAGCGGCGAAAGCGGGAAGCCCTCCTACGAGCAGTACTTC.

This clonotype was observed many times. The V call is TRBV4-1, the J call TRBJ2-6; 8 bases are shared with TRBD2. Germline V CDR1 and CDR2: MGHRA, YSYEKL. With V trimmed by 0 bases and J by 0 bases, 4 bases remained unmatched. The CDR3 is 18 residues long. CDR3 in amino acids: CASSQDAGGGSGANVLTF. The CDR3, as DNA: TGCGCCAGCAGCCAAGACGCCGGGGGGGGCTCTGGGGCCAACGTCCTGACTTTC.